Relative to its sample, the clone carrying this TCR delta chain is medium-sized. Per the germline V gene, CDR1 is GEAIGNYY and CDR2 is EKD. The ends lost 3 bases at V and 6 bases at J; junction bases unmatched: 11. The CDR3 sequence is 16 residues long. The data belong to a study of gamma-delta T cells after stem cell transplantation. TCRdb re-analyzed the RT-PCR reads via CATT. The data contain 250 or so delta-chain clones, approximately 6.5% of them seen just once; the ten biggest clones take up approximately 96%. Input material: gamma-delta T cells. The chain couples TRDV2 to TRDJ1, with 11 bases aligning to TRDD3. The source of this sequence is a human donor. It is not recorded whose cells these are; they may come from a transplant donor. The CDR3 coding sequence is TGTGCCTGTGACGCCCTAGGACTGGGGGATAGGAATAAACTCATCTTT. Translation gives CACDALGLGDRNKLIF.